These 13 T cell receptor beta chains came from one sample sequenced in a study of T cell repertoires in cytomegalovirus infection (dated by TCRdb to the late 2010s). Sequencing instrument: Illumina HiSeq 1500. The public reads were reanalyzed by TCRdb: fastp trimming at Q25, MiXCR alignment, in-frame beta chains only. Identical CDR3 proteins give one entry, which carries the most common genes and DNA. Within this sample are hundreds of thousands of distinct CDR3 sequences, with around 30% of them counted one time only. The ten top clones hold about 18% of the sample. Antigens for these TCRs are unknown. Taken with the paper, the label for treatment or condition translates to: in vitro stimulation with specific CMV peptide epitopes to enrich CMV-specific T cells. The starting material was cultured PBMCs, obtained from culture after CMV antigen stimulation. These receptors all stem from a human donor in good health (CMV status not recorded). Some clones in this sample may be carry-over from other donors' samples.

Remarks on this clonotype: A junction end diverges from the germline sequence, so it may reflect a read error. The chain recombines TRBV7-9 with TRBJ2-7, with 8 positions matching TRBD2. CDR1 and CDR2 (germline): SEHNR, FQNEAQ (reference sequence). CDR3 length equals 12 residues. The CDR3 loop reads CASNMPGGTNFF. The CDR3 nucleotides are TGTGCCAGCAACATGCCGGGGGGGACCAATTTCTTC.

The chain links TRBV7-2 to TRBJ2-1; D unresolved. Trimming cost V 6 bases and J 2 bases, with 17 bases left between them. Germline lookup yields CDR1 SGHTA and CDR2 FQGNSA. This CDR3 is 16 amino acids long. CDR3 in amino acids: CASSLFTGSAYNEQFF. CDR3 sequence (DNA): TGTGCCAGCAGTCTATTCACGGGTTCTGCCTACAATGAGCAGTTCTTC. The full variable domain, completed using reference TRBV7-2 and TRBJ2-1, is GAGVSQSPSNKVTEKGKDVELRCDPISGHTALYWYRQSLGQGLEFLIYFQGNSAPDKSGLPSDRFSAERTGGSVSTLTIQRTQQEDSAVYLCASSLFTGSAYNEQFFGPGTRLTVL.

This clonotype occurred a few times. The genes are TRBV10-3 and TRBJ1-5; D is possibly TRBD1 (5 bases). The germline V gene has CDR1 ENHRY and CDR2 SYGVKD. This CDR3 is 15 amino acids long. Between the trimmed V and J ends, which lost 11 bases and 3 bases, there was a span of 20 bases. CDR3 coding DNA: TGTGCCGCGAAAGGAGGAGGGGCAAACAATCAGCCCCAGCATTTT. Translated: CAAKGGGANNQPQHF.

The chain has TRBV20-1 and TRBJ1-2; unclear D gene. The length of the CDR3 is 11 residues. The germline V gene encodes CDR1 DFQATT and CDR2 SNEGSKA (reference sequence). V lost 2 bases, J lost 5 bases, and 6 bases lay in between. CDR3 residues: CSARTGYGYTF. In DNA form, the CDR3 reads TGCAGTGCTAGAACCGGGTATGGCTACACCTTC.

The chain is built from TRBV5-4 and TRBJ2-5; the match to TRBD2 covers 7 bases. This CDR3 has 17 residues. With 3 bases clipped from V and 5 bases from J, the junction kept 16 bases outside the gene matches. Germline lookup yields CDR1 SGHNT and CDR2 YYREEE (reference sequence). CDR3 nucleotides: TGTGCCAGCAGCTCGGTCGAAGCGGGGTTCCCCGGGGAGACCCAGTACTTC. Protein product: CASSSVEAGFPGETQYF. The variable domain in full, completed from reference TRBV5-4 and TRBJ2-5, reads ETGVTQSPTHLIKTRGQQVTLRCSSQSGHNTVSWYQQALGQGPQFIFQYYREEENGRGNFPPRFSGLQFPNYSSELNVNALELDDSALYLCASSSVEAGFPGETQYFGPGTRLLVL.

This sequence joins TRBV7-2 and TRBJ2-7; 9 nucleotides align to TRBD2. The germline CDR1 and CDR2 sequences are SGHTA and FQGNSA. After removal of 5 bases from V and 0 bases from J, the junction contained 8 bases not matched to a gene. This CDR3 is 16 amino acids long. The CDR3 nucleotides read TGTGCCAGCAGCCATCAAGCGGGGGGAAGCTCCTACGAGCAGTACTTC. The encoded protein is CASSHQAGGSSYEQYF.

Only a few counts were recorded for this clonotype. The genes are TRBV6-6 and TRBJ1-5; no clear D. The CDR3 has 17 residues. Trimming shortened V by 4 bases and J by 2 bases, and 18 bases separated the two germline ends. CDR1 and CDR2 from the germline V gene are MNHNY and SVGAGI (reference sequence). The CDR3 is CASSSYLREVGNQPQHF. For the CDR3, the DNA is TGTGCCAGCAGTTCTTACCTCCGGGAAGTGGGCAATCAGCCCCAGCATTTT.

This clonotype was counted only a few times. This rearrangement joins TRBV12-3 or TRBV12-4 to TRBJ2-7; D might be TRBD2 (5 bases). The CDR3 is made up of 13 amino acids. V was cut by 7 bases and J by 7 bases, with 17 bases left in between. CDR3 in DNA: TGTGCCAGCAAGCAGTACGACGCGGGTGAGCAGTACTTC. Translation: CASKQYDAGEQYF.

The V gene is TRBV7-9, the J gene TRBJ2-7; 15 bases fit TRBD2. From germline, CDR1 is SEHNR and CDR2 FQNEAQ (reference sequence). The CDR3 is made up of 16 amino acids. V lost 10 bases and J lost 0; bases outside the gene matches: 7. CDR3 in amino acids: CATAGLAGGSSYEQYF. The CDR3 coding sequence is TGTGCCACCGCGGGACTAGCGGGAGGAAGCTCCTACGAGCAGTACTTC.

The chain employs TRBV7-9 and TRBJ2-1; weak D call: TRBD2 (6 bases). V was pared by 5 bases and J by 3 bases, with 14 bases between. The CDR3 is 15 amino acids. Germline assignment: CDR1 SEHNR and CDR2 FQNEAQ (reference sequence). The CDR3 spells CASSQRVAVYNEQFF. CDR3 DNA sequence: TGTGCCAGCAGCCAAAGGGTAGCGGTCTACAATGAGCAGTTCTTC.

The chain combines TRBV20-1 with TRBJ2-3, with D perhaps matching TRBD1 or TRBD2 (5 bases each). Germline-derived CDR1 and CDR2 are DFQATT and SNEGSKA (reference sequence). V was clipped by 2 bases and J by 1 base, with 19 bases between them. The CDR3 extends over 17 amino acids. Written as DNA, the CDR3 is TGCAGTGCTAGACCACGGACGGGACGGAAGGGCACAGATACGCAGTATTTT. Amino acids: CSARPRTGRKGTDTQYF.

This clonotype turned up a few times. V gene TRBV7-2 combines with J gene TRBJ2-1; possible D gene TRBD2, 5 bases. Trimming left V 3 bases short and J 4 bases short, with 7 bases between. The germline V gene has CDR1 SGHTA and CDR2 FQGNSA. The CDR3 runs 13 residues. The CDR3 nucleotides read TGTGCCAGCAGCTTCCGGGAATACAATGAGCAGTTCTTC. Translated, it gives CASSFREYNEQFF.

This clonotype was seen only once. An end of the junction differs from the germline gene, which may be a read error. V usage is TRBV4-1 and J usage is TRBJ2-2, with 7 nucleotides matching TRBD2. From germline, CDR1 is MGHRA and CDR2 YSYEKL. The CDR3 sequence is 17 residues long. CDR3 in amino acids: CASSQASSGRHTGELFF. CDR3 bases: TGTGCCAGCAGCCAAGCTTCTAGCGGACGACACACCGGGGAGCTGTTTTTT.